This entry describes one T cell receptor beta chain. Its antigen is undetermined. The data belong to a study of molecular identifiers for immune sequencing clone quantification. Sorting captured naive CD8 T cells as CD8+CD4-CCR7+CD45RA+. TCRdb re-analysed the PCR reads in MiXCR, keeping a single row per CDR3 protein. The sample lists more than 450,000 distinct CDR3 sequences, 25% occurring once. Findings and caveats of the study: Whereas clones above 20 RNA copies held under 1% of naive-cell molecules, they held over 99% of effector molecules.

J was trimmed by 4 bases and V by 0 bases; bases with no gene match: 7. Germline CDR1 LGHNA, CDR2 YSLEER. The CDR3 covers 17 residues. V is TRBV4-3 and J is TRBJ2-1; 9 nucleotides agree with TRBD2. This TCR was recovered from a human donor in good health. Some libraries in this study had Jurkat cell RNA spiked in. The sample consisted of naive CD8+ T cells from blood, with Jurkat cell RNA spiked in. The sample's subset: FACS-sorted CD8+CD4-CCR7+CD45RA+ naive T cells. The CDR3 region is CASSQDMSSGSYNEQFF. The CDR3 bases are TGCGCCAGCAGCCAAGATATGAGTAGCGGGAGTTACAATGAGCAGTTCTTC.